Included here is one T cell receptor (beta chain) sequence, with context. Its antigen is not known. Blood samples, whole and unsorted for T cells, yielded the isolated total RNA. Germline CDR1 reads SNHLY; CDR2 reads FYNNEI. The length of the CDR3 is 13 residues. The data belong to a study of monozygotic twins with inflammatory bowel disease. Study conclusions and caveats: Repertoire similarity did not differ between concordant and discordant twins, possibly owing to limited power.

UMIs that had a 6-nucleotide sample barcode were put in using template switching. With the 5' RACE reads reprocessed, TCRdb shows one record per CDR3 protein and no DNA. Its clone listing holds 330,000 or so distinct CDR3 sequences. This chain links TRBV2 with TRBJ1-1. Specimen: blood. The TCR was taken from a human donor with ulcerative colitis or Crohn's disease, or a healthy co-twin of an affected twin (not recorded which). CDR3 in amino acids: CAGRTQGPTEAFF.